This T cell receptor (beta chain) was recorded in a study of T cells after yellow fever vaccination. Details on this clonotype: Antigen specificity is unknown.

Germline V lookup: CDR1 SGHRS, CDR2 YFSETQ. The CDR3 loop spans 14 amino acids. Trimming stripped 0 bases from V and 6 bases from J, with 11 bases between. MiXCR, run by TCRdb on the 5' RACE reads, gives a single entry per CDR3 protein. The sample contains hundreds of thousands of distinct CDR3 sequences, 9% to 15% of which appear only once. Study outcomes and limitations: Contaminating bulk clonotypes could be abundant in FACS-sorted repertoires.

Sequencing was performed on PBMCs, taken on the day of the yellow fever booster vaccination. V is TRBV5-1 and J is TRBJ2-3; D possibly matches TRBD1 or TRBD2 (6 bases each). The sequence came from a man in his thirties or forties who received the YFV17D yellow fever vaccine. The CDR3 DNA sequence: TGCGCCAGCAGCTTGGCTACGGGGGCGGATACGCAGTATTTT. Protein product: CASSLATGADTQYF.